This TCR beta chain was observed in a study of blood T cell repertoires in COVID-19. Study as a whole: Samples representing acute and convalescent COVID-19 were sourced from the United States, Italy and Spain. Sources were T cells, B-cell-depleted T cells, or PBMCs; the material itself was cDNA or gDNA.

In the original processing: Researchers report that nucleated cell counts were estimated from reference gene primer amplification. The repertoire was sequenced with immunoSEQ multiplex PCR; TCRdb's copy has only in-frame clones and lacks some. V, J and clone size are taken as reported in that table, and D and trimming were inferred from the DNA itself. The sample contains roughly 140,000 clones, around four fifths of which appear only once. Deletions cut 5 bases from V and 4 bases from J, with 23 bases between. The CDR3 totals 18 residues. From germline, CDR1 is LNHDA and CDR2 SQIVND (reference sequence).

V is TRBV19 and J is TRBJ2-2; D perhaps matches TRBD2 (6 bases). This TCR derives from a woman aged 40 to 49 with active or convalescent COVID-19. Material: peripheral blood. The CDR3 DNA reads TGTGCCAGTAGTTACCCGTATCGCCGGGAGAATTCCACCGGGGAGCTGTTTTTT. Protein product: CASSYPYRRENSTGELFF.